Listed below are T cell receptor beta chains from one sample, sequenced in a study of T cells after posttransplantation cyclophosphamide. Measured with immunoSEQ multiplex PCR; TCRdb has only the in-frame clones, and not every one. The record shows 8,000 or so clones for this sample, with no singletons present. This specimen consisted of PBMCs, obtained after allogeneic stem cell transplant with posttransplant cyclophosphamide. Source of these receptors: a male patient aged 45-60 years who received an allogeneic stem cell transplant from an unrelated donor, was CMV-positive, and had acute GVHD only. Some T cells could come from the graft donor. Each CDR3 is given with its conserved first and last residue. The D gene is left open where the match is weak. Clone size, where shown, is once, few, many, or a class for clones that have expanded.

>many|TRBV10-3|TRBD1|TRBJ2-7
TGTGCCGTTTCTGGACCGGGACAGGAGGCTAACTTC
CAVSGPGQEANF
>-|TRBV2|TRBD1|TRBJ2-3
TGTGCCAGCAGTGATATCGGGACAGAAGATTCTAGCACAGATACGCAGTATTTT
CASSDIGTEDSSTDTQYF
>many|TRBV4-1|-|TRBJ2-3
TGCGCCAGCAGCCCTCAGGGGGGACTAGTCCCATATACGCAGTATTTT
CASSPQGGLVPYTQYF
>many|TRBV7-9|-|TRBJ1-1
TGTGCCAGCAGCCTCGACCACAGCGGAGCTTTCTTT
CASSLDHSGAFF
>many|TRBV7-8|TRBD1|TRBJ2-7
TGTGCCAGCAGCCGACGCCCCGGGACAGGGGATGACGAGCAGTACTTC
CASSRRPGTGDDEQYF
>many|TRBV28|-|TRBJ1-4
TGTGCCAGTCAACTAGTCCAGGCTAATGAAAAACTGTTTTTT
CASQLVQANEKLFF
>many|TRBV28|-|TRBJ1-5
TGTGCCAGCAGTTTTGCAGGATTCGGCAATCAGCCCCAGCATTTT
CASSFAGFGNQPQHF
>many|TRBV4-1|-|TRBJ1-1
TGCGCCAGCAGCCGCACACAGGGAGAGAACACTGAAGCTTTCTTT
CASSRTQGENTEAFF
>many|TRBV6-5|-|TRBJ1-5
TGTGCCAGCAGTAATACAGCCTTAAGCAATCAGCCCCAGCATTTT
CASSNTALSNQPQHF
>many|TRBV2|TRBD1|TRBJ2-3
TGTGCCAGCAGACCGGGACAGGGCACAGATACGCAGTATTTT
CASRPGQGTDTQYF
>-|TRBV29-1|-|TRBJ1-3
TGCAGCGTTCTCCGGGGGACAAACACCATATATTTT
CSVLRGTNTIYF
>many|TRBV7-9|-|TRBJ2-2
TGTGCCAGCAGCTCGCAGGTCAACGGGGAGCTGTTTTTT
CASSSQVNGELFF
>many|TRBV25-1|-|TRBJ2-1
TGTGCCAGCAGTGAATGGGACTCTTTCCCCTACAATGAGCAGTTCTTC
CASSEWDSFPYNEQFF
>many|TRBV9|TRBD1|TRBJ1-5
TGTGCCAGCAGCAGCCGGGACAGGGGACCTCGTAGCAATCAGCCCCAGCATTTT
CASSSRDRGPRSNQPQHF
>few|TRBV10-3|TRBD1|TRBJ2-7
TGTGCCATCAGCCCGACAGGGGATAGCTACGAGCAGTACTTC
CAISPTGDSYEQYF
>many|TRBV10-2|TRBD1|TRBJ1-2
TGCGCCAGCAGCCTAGACAGGGCCGGAGGATATGGCTACACCTTC
CASSLDRAGGYGYTF
>many|TRBV6-1|TRBD1|TRBJ2-7
TGTGCCAGCAAAACGGGACAGGGTTCCTACGAGCAGTACTTC
CASKTGQGSYEQYF
>many|TRBV7-9|-|TRBJ1-5
TGTGCCAGCAGCGCACAGGATCAGCCCCAGCATTTT
CASSAQDQPQHF
>many|TRBV29-1|TRBD2|TRBJ2-1
TGCAGCGCTAAACGCGGGAGGTGGGATGAGCAGTTCTTC
CSAKRGRWDEQFF
>many|TRBV29-1|TRBD2|TRBJ2-7
TGCAGCGTTGACGGACTAGCGGGAGTCGACGAGCAGTACTTC
CSVDGLAGVDEQYF
>many|TRBV19|-|TRBJ1-4
TGTGCCAGTAGTATCAGGCCAGGCGATGAAAAACTGTTTTTT
CASSIRPGDEKLFF
>-|TRBV7-2|TRBD2|TRBJ2-5
TGTGCCAGCAGCTTAGCTGCTAGCGGGAGGGGGGCAGGCCAAGAGACCCAGTACTTC
CASSLAASGRGAGQETQYF
>-|TRBV29-1|-|TRBJ1-2
TGCAGCGTTGGGGAGGGCTTGGGGGGCTACACCTTC
CSVGEGLGGYTF
>-|TRBV5-8|TRBD1|TRBJ2-5
TGTGCCAGCAGTTCGACAGGGCGGGAGACCCAGTACTTC
CASSSTGRETQYF
>many|TRBV30|-|TRBJ1-1
TGTGCCTGGAGTGCCATAACACCGAACACTGAAGCTTTCTTT
CAWSAITPNTEAFF
>many|TRBV10-2|TRBD1|TRBJ2-5
TGCGCCAGCAAAAAACCGGGACAGCAAGAGACCCAGTACTTC
CASKKPGQQETQYF
>many|TRBV5-6|-|TRBJ1-2
TGTGCCAGCAGCTTTCCCACCGGGGCTAACTATGGCTACACCTTC
CASSFPTGANYGYTF
>few|TRBV7-2|TRBD1|TRBJ2-1
TGTGCCAGCAGCTTACAGGGGGCGATCTACAATGAGCAGTTCTTC
CASSLQGAIYNEQFF
>few|TRBV4-1|TRBD2|TRBJ2-1
TGCGCCAGCAGCGCCTGGGGGACTAGCGGATTACTCGGGGACAATGAGCAGTTCTTC
CASSAWGTSGLLGDNEQFF
>many|TRBV28|TRBD1|TRBJ1-5
TGTGCCAGCAGCCTTACAACCTACAGGGGTAGCAATCAGCCCCAGCATTTT
CASSLTTYRGSNQPQHF
>many|TRBV19|TRBD1|TRBJ1-1
TGTGCCAGTAGTTTGCGGACAGGGAACACTGAAGCTTTCTTT
CASSLRTGNTEAFF
>many|TRBV6-6|TRBD1|TRBJ2-7
TGTGCCAGCAGTCCCGGGACAGGGTCCTACGAGCAGTACTTC
CASSPGTGSYEQYF
>many|TRBV2|TRBD1|TRBJ1-1
TGTGCCAGCAACCGGGACAGTACGAACACTGAAGCTTTCTTT
CASNRDSTNTEAFF
>medium-sized|TRBV4-2|-|TRBJ2-1
TGTGCCAGCAGCCAAGATCTGACAGGCTTTAACAATGAGCAGTTCTTC
CASSQDLTGFNNEQFF
>many|TRBV29-1|TRBD1|TRBJ1-2
TGCAGCGTGGACTCTTATACAGGGGCTAACTATGGCTACACCTTC
CSVDSYTGANYGYTF
>many|TRBV7-6|TRBD1|TRBJ2-7
TGTGCCAGCAGCTTCGACAGGGGGCATGACGAGCAGTACTTC
CASSFDRGHDEQYF
>many|TRBV4-2|-|TRBJ1-3
TGTGCCAGCAGCCAAGTCGGCGAGGCGAACACCATATATTTT
CASSQVGEANTIYF
>many|TRBV5-1|-|TRBJ2-7
TGCGCCAGCAGCTCGACAGGACAGACTCGCTACGAGCAGTACTTC
CASSSTGQTRYEQYF
>many|TRBV29-1|TRBD1|TRBJ1-2
TGCAGCGTCCGCTCCGGGACAGGGGCCTATGGCTACACCTTC
CSVRSGTGAYGYTF
>-|TRBV29-1|-|TRBJ2-1
TGCAGCGTTGAAAAGGCGGGGGCCCACAATGAGCAGTTCTTC
CSVEKAGAHNEQFF
>many|TRBV5-1|-|TRBJ2-2
TGCGCCAGCAGCTCTTACACCGGGGAGCTGTTTTTT
CASSSYTGELFF
>many|TRBV7-8|TRBD2|TRBJ2-4
TGTGCCAGCGCTGACGGACTAGCGGGGGGCTGGCTAGCCAAAAACATTCAGTACTTC
CASADGLAGGWLAKNIQYF
>few|TRBV4-1|TRBD2|TRBJ2-7
TGCGCCAGCAGCTTCCGACTAGCGGGAGTCTACGAGCAGTACTTC
CASSFRLAGVYEQYF
>many|TRBV28|-|TRBJ2-4
TGTGCCAGCACCAATTTGGAGTCGGCCGCCAAAGCCAAAAACATTCAGTACTTC
CASTNLESAAKAKNIQYF
>few|TRBV20-1|-|TRBJ1-1
TGCAGCGTATCCAGGGATACTGAAGCTTTCTTT
CSVSRDTEAFF
>-|TRBV4-2|TRBD2|TRBJ2-7
TGTGCCAGCAGCCGAGGGACTAGCGGCTCCTACGAGCAGTACTTC
CASSRGTSGSYEQYF
>-|TRBV29-1|TRBD2|TRBJ2-7
TGCAGCCCAAGCGGGAGCCCCTACGAGCAGTACTTC
CSPSGSPYEQYF
>many|TRBV10-3|-|TRBJ2-5
TGTGCCATCAGCGCCTTCGGTGAGACCCAGTACTTC
CAISAFGETQYF
>many|TRBV6-1|-|TRBJ2-3
TGTGCCAGCACAAGGAGCGGACTCACAGATACGCAGTATTTT
CASTRSGLTDTQYF
>-|TRBV28|-|TRBJ2-7
TGTGCCAGCAGTTTAAGAGGGGAGGCCTACGAGCAGTACTTC
CASSLRGEAYEQYF
>many|TRBV11-2|-|TRBJ2-5
TGTGCCAGCAGCTTTGCAGGGGAAGAGACCCAGTACTTC
CASSFAGEETQYF
>many|TRBV6-6|TRBD1|TRBJ1-5
TGTGCCACCTGGGACAGGGGGCTTCAGCCCCAGCATTTT
CATWDRGLQPQHF